The next 24 T cell receptor beta chains were all read from a single sample in a study of blood T cells in healthy people across ages. Primed by a sample-barcoded 5' primer and a J-beta primer mix, a second PCR proceeded for about 6 to 11 cycles. TCRdb fed the 5' RACE reads into MiXCR, producing one record per CDR3 protein. The sample yields about 1.4 million distinct CDR3 sequences, 45% to 70% seen once. Sequencing input: blood. The receptors derive from a man aged 18-30 years in good health.

The gene calls are TRBV20-1 and TRBJ2-1; a possible D gene is TRBD1 (6 bases). The CDR3 has 15 residues. CDR1 is DFQATT and CDR2 is SNEGSKA in the germline V gene (reference sequence). V lost 6 bases to trimming and J lost 5 bases, with 20 bases between them. Written as DNA, the CDR3 is TGCAGTGCAGAAGACAGGTTCTTCACCGACAATGAGCAGTTCTTC. This sequence encodes CSAEDRFFTDNEQFF.

This clonotype was seen at least ten times. The chain carries TRBV21-1 and TRBJ2-1. TRBV21-1 is an annotated pseudogene. The CDR3 totals 14 residues. This CDR3 reads CASSNFLDNESQFF. CDR3 DNA sequence: TGTGCCAGCAGCAATTTTCTAGATAATGAGTCGCAGTTCTTC.

The rearrangement joins TRBV29-1 to TRBJ2-7; 12 bases agree with TRBD2. Germline V gene data show CDR1 as SQVTM and CDR2 as ANQGSEA. Trimming took 3 bases from V and 2 from J; bases not matched to a gene: 8. CDR3 length: 16 residues. Written as DNA, the CDR3 is TGCAGCGTTGAGGGTCTAGCGGGAGGGCCAACCTACGAGCAGTACTTC. It translates to CSVEGLAGGPTYEQYF.

The CDR3 DNA follows: TGCAGCGCAAAGGAGGGCACAGATACGCAGTATTTT. Translation: CSAKEGTDTQYF. The chain recombines TRBV29-1 with TRBJ2-3; TRBD2 is a possible D gene (5 bases). This CDR3 contains 12 residues. V dropped 7 bases and J dropped 1 base, with 9 bases sitting between them. Per germline, CDR1 SQVTM and CDR2 ANQGSEA.

This chain links TRBV5-6 with TRBJ2-1, with D maybe TRBD2 (6 bases). CDR3 size: 16 residues. Trimming took off 0 bases at V and 5 bases at J, with 15 bases between the two ends. Germline V gene sequence: CDR1 SGHDT, CDR2 YYEEEE. This CDR3 is CASSLGLGRGNNEQFF. In nucleotides, the CDR3 is TGTGCCAGCAGCTTGGGACTAGGGCGGGGTAACAATGAGCAGTTCTTC.

V and J are TRBV6-5 and TRBJ1-1; D may be TRBD1 (5 bases). This CDR3 is 15 amino acids long. Deletions cut 2 bases from V and 2 bases from J, with 12 bases between. CDR1 and CDR2 (germline): MNHEY, SVGAGI. In nucleotides, the CDR3 is TGTGCCAGCAGTTACAACGACAGACCCAACACTGAAGCTTTCTTT. Amino acids: CASSYNDRPNTEAFF.

The CDR3 is CASSFLGNGYTF. The CDR3 coding sequence is TGTGCCAGCAGCTTTCTGGGGAATGGCTACACCTTC. This rearrangement joins TRBV5-6 to TRBJ1-2; no definite D call. V was pared by 2 bases and J by 6 bases, with 8 bases between. This CDR3 has 12 residues. Germline assignment: CDR1 SGHDT and CDR2 YYEEEE. Supplemented by reference TRBV5-6 and TRBJ1-2, the full variable domain reads DAGVTQSPTHLIKTRGQQVTLRCSPKSGHDTVSWYQQALGQGPQFIFQYYEEEERQRGNFPDRFSGHQFPNYSSELNVNALLLGDSALYLCASSFLGNGYTFGSGTRLTVV.

The chain recombines TRBV12-3 or TRBV12-4 with TRBJ2-5; 8 bases match TRBD2. Trimming cost V 8 bases and J 5 bases; bases outside gene matches: 4. The CDR3 contains 12 residues. CDR3 region: CASGGLGETQYF. CDR3 coding DNA: TGTGCCAGCGGGGGACTAGGGGAGACCCAGTACTTC.

The V gene is TRBV5-1, the J gene TRBJ2-7; no clear D. CDR3 size: 14 residues. CDR1 and CDR2 (germline): SGHRS, YFSETQ. The ends were cut back, 1 base at V and 1 base at J, with 9 bases in the middle. The CDR3 region has the DNA TGCGCCAGCAGCTTGAAACAGTTATCCTACGAGCAGTACTTC. Translating it yields CASSLKQLSYEQYF. The whole variable domain, remainder taken from reference TRBV5-1 and TRBJ2-7, is KAGVTQTPRYLIKTRGQQVTLSCSPISGHRSVSWYQQTPGQGLQFLFEYFSETQRNKGNFPGRFSGRQFSNSRSEMNVSTLELGDSALYLCASSLKQLSYEQYFGPGTRLTVT.

This clonotype has more than one count but fewer than ten. The J gene is TRBJ2-7, the V gene TRBV4-2, with 8 bases that match TRBD1. Germline loops: CDR1 LGHNA, CDR2 YNFKEQ. Germline trimming cut 1 base from V and 5 bases from J; bases unmatched to any gene: 7. The CDR3 loop spans 15 amino acids. CDR3 sequence reads: CASSQVGQGTDEQYF. The CDR3 region has the DNA TGTGCCAGCAGCCAAGTAGGACAGGGTACCGACGAGCAGTACTTC.

This clonotype has only a few counts. This sequence joins TRBV6-5 and TRBJ2-5; tentatively, D is TRBD1 (6 bases). Trimming shortened V by 5 bases and J by 0 bases, and 13 bases separated the two germline ends. This CDR3 contains 15 residues. Germline CDR1 reads MNHEY; CDR2 reads SVGAGI. CDR3 coding DNA: TGTGCCAGCAGTCCAGGGGACATTAACCAAGAGACCCAGTACTTC. This gives the protein CASSPGDINQETQYF.

As regards this clonotype: At one end, the junction sequence differs from germline, possibly due to a read error. This sequence joins TRBV28 and TRBJ1-6; D remains unclear. Germline CDR1 and CDR2: MDHEN and SYDVKM. The CDR3 length is 17 residues. The CDR3 region is CASSFLAGSFYNSPHHF. The CDR3 region has the DNA TGTGCCAGCAGTTTCCTTGCAGGCTCCTTCTATAATTCACCCCACCACTTT.

This clonotype was seen more than once but under ten times. V usage is TRBV27 and J usage is TRBJ2-7, with 9 bases matching TRBD1. Unmatched junction bases numbered 12, after V lost 5 bases and J lost 7 bases. The germline CDR1 and CDR2 sequences are MNHEY and SMNVEV (reference sequence). This CDR3 is built from 15 residues. The CDR3 protein is CASSPRDRVTREQYF. CDR3 sequence (DNA): TGTGCCAGCAGTCCCCGGGACAGGGTAACCCGTGAGCAGTACTTC.

The chain employs TRBV6-5 and TRBJ2-7, with unresolved D. V was pared by 3 bases and J by 3 bases, with 9 bases between. Looked up from germline, CDR1 is MNHEY and CDR2 is SVGAGI. CDR3 length: 13 residues. The CDR3 reads CASSYLKSYEQYF. For the CDR3, the DNA is TGTGCCAGCAGTTATCTGAAGAGCTACGAGCAGTACTTC.

The chain employs TRBV20-1 and TRBJ1-2; no definite D call. Trimming took 0 bases from V and 9 from J, leaving 11 bases between them. This CDR3 has 12 amino acids. Germline CDR1 reads DFQATT; CDR2 reads SNEGSKA (reference sequence). CDR3 amino acids: CSARDTGSSYTF. CDR3 sequence (DNA): TGCAGTGCTAGAGATACGGGTTCGAGCTACACCTTC.

The V call is TRBV10-3, the J call TRBJ1-5; D call uncertain. The CDR3 is 13 amino acids. Germline V lookup: CDR1 ENHRY, CDR2 SYGVKD. V was shortened by 5 bases and J by 2 bases, with 7 bases between the two germline ends. CDR3 region: CAISQEGNQPQHF. The CDR3 DNA reads TGTGCCATCAGTCAGGAGGGCAATCAGCCCCAGCATTTT.

V and J are TRBV7-2 and TRBJ2-1; 14 bases are a match to TRBD2. The CDR3 has 16 amino acids. J was trimmed by 9 bases and V by 5 bases; bases with no gene match: 9. In germline, CDR1 is SGHTA, CDR2 FQGNSA. CDR3 sequence (DNA): TGTGCCAGCAGCCCCAAGACTAGCGGGGGGGCAGGTGAGCAGTTCTTC. Its protein is CASSPKTSGGAGEQFF.

DNA of the CDR3: TGTGCCAGCAGCGTAGGCGGAGGTGGGGAGTGGACAGATACGCAGTATTTT. Protein: CASSVGGGGEWTDTQYF. This chain connects TRBV9 to TRBJ2-3; perhaps TRBD2 as D (5 bases). V lost 0 bases and J 3 bases, leaving 17 bases between the germline ends. The germline gives CDR1 SGDLS, CDR2 YYNGEE. The CDR3 runs 17 residues.

The sample holds a few counts of this clonotype. The chain employs TRBV29-1 and TRBJ2-3, with 9 positions matching TRBD1. The length of the CDR3 is 14 residues. CDR1 is SQVTM, CDR2 ANQGSEA, per germline. The V gene end was trimmed by 6 bases and the J gene end by 4 bases; junction bases not matched to a gene: 8. The DNA of the CDR3 is TGCAGCGTCTCGGACAGGGGAAAGGCAGATACGCAGTATTTT. Amino acid sequence: CSVSDRGKADTQYF.

V is TRBV4-1 and J is TRBJ2-3, with D unclear. This CDR3 has 16 amino acids. The germline V gene encodes CDR1 MGHRA and CDR2 YSYEKL. V was pared by 0 bases and J by 2 bases, with 12 bases between. CDR3 coding DNA: TGCGCCAGCAGCCAAGAAATAGCTGGCAACACAGATACGCAGTATTTT. It encodes CASSQEIAGNTDTQYF.

The rearrangement joins TRBV21-1 to TRBJ1-2; no check of the table's D call, TRBD1, against the DNA was made. TRBV21-1 is a pseudogene segment. This CDR3 spans 15 amino acids. The CDR3 protein is CASSSTGTGSSGYTF. CDR3 in DNA: TGTGCCAGCAGCAGCACCGGGACAGGGTCATCTGGCTACACCTTC.

A single count supports this clonotype. The chain uses TRBV29-1 and TRBJ2-1, with 10 bases identical to TRBD2. Matching the DNA end better, TRBJ2-7 makes the J call doubtful. Germline CDR1 SQVTM, CDR2 ANQGSEA. This CDR3 has 14 residues. The CDR3 sequence is CSGGTSASYNEQYF. CDR3 DNA sequence: TGCAGCGGGGGGACTAGCGCCTCCTACAATGAGCAGTACTTC.

The chain is built from TRBV27 and TRBJ2-7; no clear D gene. CDR3 length: 16 residues. V lost 4 bases to trimming and J lost 1 base, with 17 bases between them. Germline lookup yields CDR1 MNHEY and CDR2 SMNVEV (reference sequence). The CDR3 DNA is TGTGCCAGCAGTTCCAAGACCCCAGGAGCGTCCTACGAGCAGTACTTC. It encodes CASSSKTPGASYEQYF.

J is TRBJ2-1 and V is TRBV15, with 7 bases fitting TRBD1. The J call is in doubt because the DNA end fits TRBJ2-7 better. CDR3 size: 20 residues. Per germline, CDR1 LNHNV and CDR2 YYDKDF (reference sequence). This CDR3 reads CATSRDAQEGYRGGDYEQYF. The CDR3, as DNA: TGTGCCACCAGCAGAGATGCTCAAGAGGGTTACAGGGGTGGTGACTACGAGCAGTACTTC.